The 11 T cell receptor beta chains reported below all come from one sample, sequenced in a study of cytomegalovirus exposure and HLA in healthy donors (TCRdb year 2017). The library relied on the immunoSEQ multiplex PCR assay. For the multiplex PCR, a mixture combining 60 forward primers for TCR Vbeta segments and 13 reverse primers for TCR Jbeta segments was used. TCRdb mirrors the immuneACCESS table, restricted to in-frame sequences. Some clones are absent from its copies; in checked studies, under half trace to an unresolved V gene, and the reason for the others is unknown. Within this sample are 200,000 to 250,000 clones, with about three quarters of them counted one time only. The ten largest clonotypes hold approximately 0.47% of the sample. Input material: PBMCs. The origin of the receptors is a boy aged 10-17 years in good health and CMV-seronegative.

CDR3 sequence reads: CASKWDNSYNEQFF. CDR3 bases: TGTGCCAGCAAATGGGACAATTCCTACAATGAGCAGTTCTTC. The gene calls are TRBV6-6 and TRBJ2-1, with D possibly matching TRBD1 (6 bases). Looked up from germline, CDR1 is MNHNY and CDR2 is SVGAGI (reference sequence). The V gene lost 7 bases and the J gene lost 1 base, with 11 bases spanning the gap. The CDR3 spans 14 residues.

On this clone: Other nucleotide sequences in the sample specify the same CDR3. The chain couples TRBV9 to TRBJ1-2; D perhaps matches TRBD1 (6 bases). Germline-derived CDR1 and CDR2 are SGDLS and YYNGEE. V lost 8 bases and J 5 bases, leaving 16 bases between the germline ends. CDR3 length: 13 residues. Here the CDR3 reads CASSPQRGYGYTF. CDR3 coding DNA: TGTGCCAGTAGCCCCCAGAGGGGGTATGGCTACACCTTC.

CDR3 coding DNA: TGTGCCAGCAGCCCGAGGGCTCTTCCAAGCACAGATACGCAGTATTTT. It yields the protein CASSPRALPSTDTQYF. The V call is TRBV7-3, the J call TRBJ2-3; tentative D call: TRBD2 (5 bases). CDR1 is SGHTA and CDR2 is FQGTGA in the germline V gene. This CDR3 region has 16 residues. Trimming removed 5 bases at V and 0 bases at J, with 15 bases between.

The rearrangement links TRBV7-3 to TRBJ1-2; weak D call: TRBD1 (6 bases). The germline V gene has CDR1 SGHTA and CDR2 FQGTGA. V gave up 1 base and J gave up 6 bases, with 9 bases separating them. This CDR3 has 13 residues. CDR3 amino acids: CASSLSPGDGYTF. CDR3 DNA sequence: TGTGCCAGCAGCTTAAGCCCAGGGGATGGCTACACCTTC. The whole variable domain, remainder taken from reference TRBV7-3 and TRBJ1-2, is GAGVSQTPSNKVTEKGKYVELRCDPISGHTALYWYRQSLGQGPEFLIYFQGTGAADDSGLPNDRFFAVRPEGSVSTLKIQRTERGDSAVYLCASSLSPGDGYTFGSGTRLTVV.

The chain uses TRBV7-2 and TRBJ1-3, with D perhaps TRBD1 (5 bases). Trimming took off 0 bases at V and 0 bases at J, with 9 bases between the two ends. CDR3 length: 16 residues. Germline-derived CDR1 and CDR2 are SGHTA and FQGNSA. The CDR3 reads CASSLAGLRSGNTIYF. CDR3 nucleotides: TGTGCCAGCAGCTTAGCGGGACTACGCTCTGGAAACACCATATATTTT.

The chain has TRBV14 and TRBJ2-7; TRBD2 aligns across 7 bases. Germline V CDR1 and CDR2: SGHDN, FVKESK. V dropped 0 bases and J dropped 2; count of bases not matched to a gene: 16. The CDR3 covers 19 residues. This CDR3 is CASSQDPLFVARGAYEQYF. The CDR3, as DNA: TGTGCCAGCAGCCAAGATCCACTCTTCGTGGCACGGGGGGCCTACGAGCAGTACTTC.

This rearrangement joins TRBV5-1 to TRBJ1-2, with unresolved D. Trimming stripped 0 bases from V and 13 bases from J, with 16 bases between. Germline V gene data show CDR1 as SGHRS and CDR2 as YFSETQ. The CDR3 is 13 residues long. In DNA form, the CDR3 reads TGCGCCAGCAGCTTGGAGCGGGCATCCATCCCCACCTTC. Protein: CASSLERASIPTF.

The chain couples TRBV5-4 to TRBJ1-1; no reliable D call. The germline V gene has CDR1 SGHNT and CDR2 YYREEE (reference sequence). This CDR3 has 12 residues. V dropped 1 base and J dropped 12 bases, with 13 bases sitting between them. The CDR3 DNA reads as TGTGCCAGCAGCTTGAGTCAACGGGAGACTTTCTTT. Translated, it gives CASSLSQRETFF.

The gene calls are TRBV9 and TRBJ2-2; TRBD1 matches at 7 bases. The CDR3 spans 15 residues. CDR1 and CDR2 from the germline V gene are SGDLS and YYNGEE. V lost 4 bases, J lost 6 bases, and 9 bases stayed unmatched. The CDR3 sequence: CASSMRQGVAGELFF. The DNA for the CDR3 is TGTGCCAGCAGCATGAGACAGGGTGTGGCCGGGGAGCTGTTTTTT.

CDR3 protein: CASSSTDRGSYGYTF. The DNA for the CDR3 is TGTGCCAGCAGTTCCACGGACAGGGGTTCCTATGGCTACACCTTC. V gene TRBV6-1 combines with J gene TRBJ1-2, with TRBD1 matching over 9 bases. The germline V gene encodes CDR1 MNHNS and CDR2 SASEGT. CDR3 length: 15 residues. Trimming at V came to 5 bases and at J to 4 bases, leaving 8 bases not matched to a gene.

This clone has a handful of counts. The rearrangement uses TRBV5-1 and TRBJ2-1; D is possibly TRBD2 (6 bases). The germline V gene has CDR1 SGHRS and CDR2 YFSETQ. This CDR3 has 15 amino acids. V shed 2 bases and J shed 1 base, with 10 bases lying between them. Written as DNA, the CDR3 is TGCGCCAGCAGCTTAACTAGCCCGTCCTACAATGAGCAGTTCTTC. Its translation is CASSLTSPSYNEQFF.